Listed here are 29 T cell receptor beta chains from one sample, sequenced in a study of shared T cell receptors in the human thymus. Produced via immunoSEQ multiplex PCR; TCRdb's table is partial and in-frame only. The table shows under 850,000 clones, with 85% to 90% occurring only once. The data were also submitted as part of a second study, on human thymus T cells.

The sequencing input was thymocytes. The receptor source for this set is a boy younger than two with a congenital heart defect.

The CDR3 sequence: CASRHRGRGQPQHF. The CDR3 DNA reads TGTGCCAGCAGACACAGGGGGCGAGGTCAGCCCCAGCATTTT. The genes are TRBV25-1 and TRBJ1-5; 9 nucleotides agree with TRBD1. CDR1 and CDR2 from the germline V gene are MGHDK and SYGVNS. The CDR3 is made up of 14 amino acids. The trim removed 6 bases at V and 6 bases at J, leaving 6 bases unmatched.

The chain uses TRBV19 and TRBJ2-7; D may be TRBD1 (6 bases). There are 12 residues in the CDR3. With 5 bases removed from V and 4 bases from J, the gap between germline ends came to 9 bases. Germline V gene sequence: CDR1 LNHDA, CDR2 SQIVND (reference sequence). The CDR3 DNA reads as TGTGCCAGTAGTGAACAGGGTTACGAGCAGTACTTC. Its protein is CASSEQGYEQYF.

The gene calls are TRBV7-2 and TRBJ2-7, with a weak D call TRBD1 (5 bases). V lost 2 bases and J lost 4, with 15 bases in between. Germline CDR1 is SGHTA and CDR2 is FQGNSA. The length of the CDR3 is 15 residues. The CDR3 protein is CASSLREAGFYEQYF. CDR3 DNA sequence: TGTGCCAGCAGCTTAAGGGAAGCAGGGTTTTACGAGCAGTACTTC.

This clone was counted a single time. The V gene is TRBV9, the J gene TRBJ2-3; unclear D gene. The V end lost 3 bases, the J end lost 5 bases, and 7 bases lay between the germline ends. Germline V gene lookup returns CDR1 SGDLS and CDR2 YYNGEE. The length of the CDR3 is 12 residues. This CDR3 is CASSEAVDTQYF. The DNA of the CDR3 is TGTGCCAGCAGCGAAGCTGTAGATACGCAGTATTTT.

This chain uses TRBV4-1 with TRBJ2-7; maybe TRBD2 (5 bases). V gave up 1 base and J gave up 3 bases, with 19 bases separating them. CDR3 length: 17 amino acids. The V gene's germline CDR1 is MGHRA and CDR2 YSYEKL. In DNA, the CDR3 is TGCGCCAGCAGCCAAGGGCGTAGCGATGGGAGTAACTACGAGCAGTACTTC. It translates to CASSQGRSDGSNYEQYF.

This chain joins TRBV30 and TRBJ2-1; 11 nucleotides align to TRBD2. The CDR3 sequence is 15 residues long. V dropped 1 base and J dropped 5; count of bases not matched to a gene: 4. Germline V CDR1 and CDR2: GTSNPN, SVGIG (reference sequence). The CDR3 reads CAWSETSGTDNEQFF. CDR3 sequence (DNA): TGTGCCTGGAGTGAGACTAGCGGGACGGACAATGAGCAGTTCTTC.

This clone was seen a handful of times. Within the sample, other DNA sequences also encode this same CDR3. The chain links TRBV30 to TRBJ2-3; weak D call: TRBD2 (5 bases). This CDR3 region has 15 residues. Per germline, CDR1 GTSNPN and CDR2 SVGIG (reference sequence). V was trimmed by 0 bases and J by 0 bases, leaving 10 bases between them. The CDR3: CAWSVSGSSTDTQYF. The CDR3, as DNA: TGTGCCTGGAGTGTTTCGGGGTCTAGCACAGATACGCAGTATTTT. Full variable domain (outside the CDR3, taken from reference TRBV30 and TRBJ2-3): SQTIHQWPATLVQPVGSPLSLECTVEGTSNPNLYWYRQAAGRGLQLLFYSVGIGQISSEVPQNLSASRPQDRQFILSSKKLLLSDSGFYLCAWSVSGSSTDTQYFGPGTRLTVL.

The gene calls are TRBV28 and TRBJ2-3; D unresolved. The CDR3 is 15 amino acids. Germline V gene lookup returns CDR1 MDHEN and CDR2 SYDVKM. V lost 2 bases and J lost 0, with 9 bases in between. The CDR3, as DNA: TGTGCCAGCAGTTTAAGGCGGCTTAGCACAGATACGCAGTATTTT. It is translated as CASSLRRLSTDTQYF. Complete variable domain (other parts from reference TRBV28 and TRBJ2-3): DVKVTQSSRYLVKRTGEKVFLECVQDMDHENMFWYRQDPGLGLRLIYFSYDVKMKEKGDIPEGYSVSREKKERFSLILESASTNQTSMYLCASSLRRLSTDTQYFGPGTRLTVL.

The gene calls are TRBV7-9 and TRBJ1-5; maybe TRBD1 (6 bases). Per germline, CDR1 SEHNR and CDR2 FQNEAQ (reference sequence). The CDR3 runs 16 residues. V was clipped by 1 base and J by 6 bases, with 16 bases between them. The DNA for the CDR3 is TGTGCCAGCAGCTTAGGGGGGCTCCAAAGGGGTCAGCCCCAGCATTTT. Its protein product is CASSLGGLQRGQPQHF.

V usage is TRBV14 and J usage is TRBJ2-5; no firm D call. The CDR3 runs 12 residues. In germline, CDR1 is SGHDN, CDR2 FVKESK. Trimming pared 1 base from V and 7 bases from J, leaving 7 bases between. CDR3 nucleotides: TGTGCCAGCAGCCAAGGACGCGGGACCCAGTACTTC. Residues: CASSQGRGTQYF.

The rearrangement uses TRBV11-1 and TRBJ2-1, with D perhaps matching TRBD2 (5 bases). The CDR3 runs 14 residues. Germline V CDR1 and CDR2: SGHAT, FQDESV (reference sequence). With 2 bases removed from V and 10 bases from J, the gap between germline ends came to 15 bases. The CDR3, as DNA: TGTGCCAGCAGCTTACAAGCGGCTTTGGAGGAGCAGTTCTTC. It translates to CASSLQAALEEQFF.

The chain is built from TRBV30 and TRBJ2-7; D ambiguous. The CDR3 totals 15 residues. CDR1 GTSNPN and CDR2 SVGIG come from the germline V gene (reference sequence). V shed 4 bases and J shed 3 bases, with 19 bases lying between them. CDR3 loop: CAWTVGHTPYYEQYF. The CDR3 coding sequence is TGTGCCTGGACGGTTGGGCACACACCGTACTACGAGCAGTACTTC.

This clone has just one count. The chain combines TRBV6-4 with TRBJ2-3; D perhaps matches TRBD1 (6 bases). Germline lookup yields CDR1 MRHNA and CDR2 SNTAGT. The CDR3 runs 15 residues. With 3 bases removed from V and 0 bases from J, the gap between germline ends came to 10 bases. The CDR3 nucleotides are TGTGCCAGCAGTGAAGGGGACACCAGCACAGATACGCAGTATTTT. Amino acids: CASSEGDTSTDTQYF.

This chain connects TRBV10-2 to TRBJ2-3; 12 bases align to TRBD2. The length of the CDR3 is 18 residues. Germline assignment: CDR1 WSHSY and CDR2 SAAADI. V was pared by 3 bases and J by 0 bases, with 7 bases of the junction left unmatched. The CDR3 spells CASSDGTSGPTSTDTQYF. The CDR3 coding sequence is TGCGCCAGCAGTGATGGGACTAGCGGGCCAACTAGCACAGATACGCAGTATTTT.

The V call is TRBV28, the J call TRBJ2-4, with D uncertain. This CDR3 has 14 residues. Germline-derived CDR1 and CDR2 are MDHEN and SYDVKM. The V end was cut by 8 bases, the J end by 0 bases, with 11 bases between. CDR3 nucleotide sequence: TGTGCCAGCTCCATACTACTAGCCAAAAACATTCAGTACTTC. This sequence encodes CASSILLAKNIQYF.

Concerning this clone itself: Other DNA sequences in the same sample also yield this CDR3. V is TRBV30 and J is TRBJ2-2; D is uncertain. Trimming shortened V by 3 bases and J by 2 bases, and 4 bases separated the two germline ends. CDR1 GTSNPN and CDR2 SVGIG come from the germline V gene (reference sequence). The CDR3 has 12 residues. DNA of the CDR3: TGTGCCTGGAGCCTAAACACCGGGGAGCTGTTTTTT. Protein product: CAWSLNTGELFF. The whole variable domain, filled in from reference TRBV30 and TRBJ2-2, reads SQTIHQWPATLVQPVGSPLSLECTVEGTSNPNLYWYRQAAGRGLQLLFYSVGIGQISSEVPQNLSASRPQDRQFILSSKKLLLSDSGFYLCAWSLNTGELFFGEGSRLTVL.

This chain links TRBV6-4 with TRBJ1-1; a weak D match, TRBD1 (5 bases). The CDR3 totals 11 residues. Trimming took 9 bases from V and 6 from J, leaving 11 bases between them. Germline values: CDR1 MRHNA, CDR2 SNTAGT. The CDR3 protein is CARSGPPEAFF. CDR3 nucleotides: TGTGCCAGGTCAGGGCCGCCTGAAGCTTTCTTT.

The chain has TRBV30 and TRBJ1-3, with 7 positions matching TRBD1. There are 14 residues in the CDR3. Germline CDR1 and CDR2: GTSNPN and SVGIG (reference sequence). V gave up 5 bases and J gave up 4 bases; unmatched junction bases: 8. The DNA of the CDR3 is TGTGCCTGGGTTACAGGGGTCAAAGGAAACACCATATATTTT. Amino acid sequence: CAWVTGVKGNTIYF. The entire variable domain, with the rest obtained from reference TRBV30 and TRBJ1-3, is as follows: SQTIHQWPATLVQPVGSPLSLECTVEGTSNPNLYWYRQAAGRGLQLLFYSVGIGQISSEVPQNLSASRPQDRQFILSSKKLLLSDSGFYLCAWVTGVKGNTIYFGEGSWLTVV.

The V and J genes are TRBV4-1 and TRBJ2-2, with 7 bases identical to TRBD1. V dropped 4 bases and J dropped 2; count of bases not matched to a gene: 10. The CDR3 consists of 17 residues. Germline loops: CDR1 MGHRA, CDR2 YSYEKL. CDR3 region: CASSRQTGRDNTGELFF. In DNA, the CDR3 is TGCGCCAGCAGCCGACAGACAGGGCGCGATAACACCGGGGAGCTGTTTTTT.

J is TRBJ1-1 and V is TRBV7-9; tentatively, D is TRBD1 (6 bases). This CDR3 has 14 residues. V dropped 5 bases and J dropped 1 base, with 11 bases sitting between them. Germline V CDR1 and CDR2: SEHNR, FQNEAQ (reference sequence). The CDR3 here is CASSPDRSNTEAFF. DNA for the CDR3: TGTGCCAGCAGCCCGGACAGATCGAACACTGAAGCTTTCTTT.

The CDR3 is CASSVGRTSSETQYF. The DNA of the CDR3 is TGTGCCAGCAGCGTAGGAAGGACTAGTTCGGAGACCCAGTACTTC. The chain links TRBV9 to TRBJ2-5; 7 bases fit TRBD2. Germline values: CDR1 SGDLS, CDR2 YYNGEE. The CDR3 loop spans 15 amino acids. V trimming: 0 bases; J trimming: 5 bases; junction bases outside the gene matches: 7.

This rearrangement joins TRBV5-1 to TRBJ2-3, with D possibly TRBD2 on 7 matching bases. Germline CDR1 SGHRS, CDR2 YFSETQ. The CDR3 contains 17 residues. Trimming removed 4 bases at V and 8 bases at J, with 26 bases between. The DNA for the CDR3 is TGCGCCAGCAGCCTTGGGTCCTTTGGGGGGGCCTCGGGTACGCAGTATTTT. This sequence encodes CASSLGSFGGASGTQYF.

The V call is TRBV2, the J call TRBJ2-1; D remains unclear. Trimming removed 6 bases at V and 7 bases at J, with 10 bases between. The CDR3 runs 12 residues. The germline V gene has CDR1 SNHLY and CDR2 FYNNEI. CDR3 residues: CASSYEWNEQFF. For the CDR3, the DNA is TGTGCCAGCAGCTACGAATGGAATGAGCAGTTCTTC.

The chain has TRBV10-1 and TRBJ2-1; D uncertain. The CDR3 is 13 amino acids. V shed 0 bases and J shed 8 bases, with 8 bases lying between them. Germline V gives CDR1 WNHNN, CDR2 SYGVQD (reference sequence). Here the CDR3 DNA reads TGCGCCAGCAGTGAGTCGAGTATCGATGAGCAGTTCTTC. This sequence encodes CASSESSIDEQFF.

The CDR3 reads CASSQTPQNSYNEQFF. The CDR3 nucleotides read TGCGCCAGCAGCCAAACCCCGCAGAACTCCTACAATGAGCAGTTCTTC. The V and J genes are TRBV4-3 and TRBJ2-1; D not certain. There are 16 residues in the CDR3. Germline V gives CDR1 LGHNA, CDR2 YSLEER. V lost 2 bases and J 0 bases, leaving 11 bases between the germline ends.

This chain connects TRBV30 to TRBJ2-3; the match to TRBD1 covers 9 bases. The germline V gene has CDR1 GTSNPN and CDR2 SVGIG (reference sequence). After removal of 4 bases from V and 2 bases from J, the junction contained 16 bases not matched to a gene. The CDR3 has 18 amino acids. The CDR3: CAWTAFLLRDRDTDTQYF. CDR3 DNA: TGTGCCTGGACCGCTTTTCTTCTCCGGGACAGGGACACAGATACGCAGTATTTT.

The chain recombines TRBV15 with TRBJ2-5, with TRBD1 as a possible D gene (6 bases). Germline V gene data show CDR1 as LNHNV and CDR2 as YYDKDF (reference sequence). Trimming stripped 4 bases from V and 4 bases from J, with 19 bases between. The CDR3 spans 16 residues. CDR3 region: CATSKGPGQERETQYF. The CDR3 region has the DNA TGTGCCACCAGCAAAGGACCGGGACAAGAGAGAGAGACCCAGTACTTC.

The V call is TRBV28, the J call TRBJ2-5, with D possibly being TRBD2 (6 bases). CDR1 and CDR2 (germline): MDHEN, SYDVKM. The CDR3 runs 15 residues. V was trimmed by 2 bases and J by 3 bases, leaving 13 bases between them. CDR3 in amino acids: CASSLTGVGKETQYF. The CDR3 bases are TGTGCCAGCAGTTTAACGGGAGTGGGGAAAGAGACCCAGTACTTC. Combining the CDR3 with reference TRBV28 and TRBJ2-5 gives the whole variable domain DVKVTQSSRYLVKRTGEKVFLECVQDMDHENMFWYRQDPGLGLRLIYFSYDVKMKEKGDIPEGYSVSREKKERFSLILESASTNQTSMYLCASSLTGVGKETQYFGPGTRLLVL.

This clone was recorded once. The rearrangement uses TRBV4-3 and TRBJ1-4; D is uncertain. The CDR3 loop spans 15 amino acids. V lost 5 bases to trimming and J lost 2 bases, with 12 bases between them. CDR1 is LGHNA and CDR2 is YSLEER in the germline V gene. In nucleotides, the CDR3 is TGCGCCAGCAGCGCCCGGAGGAGCACTAATGAAAAACTGTTTTTT. Protein: CASSARRSTNEKLFF.